The clone carrying this T cell receptor (beta chain) was observed a few times. Its target is not known. The source of the sample is a study of cytomegalovirus exposure and HLA in healthy donors. CDR1 and CDR2 (germline): SGHRS, YFSETQ. The CDR3 is 14 amino acids. V gave up 4 bases and J gave up 5 bases; unmatched junction bases: 6. Overall study findings and caveats: TRBV6-2, TRBV6-3 and some other V segments were unresolvable in 87-base-pair reads. The records held CMV serostatus as the only immune exposure information.

It was with 60 Vbeta and 13 Jbeta primers that the PCR ran. Original processing methods: Later analysis identified some 80 million unique TCR beta chains, approximately 10 million shared. TCRdb's copy holds only in-frame clones and misses some; the assay was immunoSEQ multiplex PCR. That table supplies the V and J calls and clone size; D and trimming were determined from the DNA. The sample lists 150,000 to 200,000 clones, around 80% seen once, with 6.5% to 7.5% in the top ten. The genes are TRBV5-1 and TRBJ2-7; 10 bases line up with TRBD1. The sample consisted of PBMCs. The sequence was collected from a woman under 40 in good health and CMV-seropositive. This CDR3 reads CASSRGGTGDEQYF. As DNA, the CDR3 is TGCGCCAGCAGCCGGGGGGGGACAGGGGACGAGCAGTACTTC.